These 17 T cell receptor beta chains were all obtained from the same sample, sequenced in a study of shared clonotypes between healthy human individuals. Data came from immunoSEQ multiplex PCR; TCRdb stores just in-frame clones and leaves some out. Of around 700,000 clones in the sample, around four fifths were seen once. Sequencing used memory CD4+ T cells sorted from blood. Subset indicated: CD45RA-negative fraction. These receptors all come from a woman aged 25 to 45 in good health.

A single count supports this clone. The chain is built from TRBV5-1 and TRBJ2-5; TRBD2 might be the D (5 bases). The germline gives CDR1 SGHRS, CDR2 YFSETQ. Trimming took off 0 bases at V and 5 bases at J, with 14 bases between the two ends. The CDR3 loop spans 15 amino acids. CDR3 in amino acids: CASSLVGMGWETQYF. The CDR3 DNA reads TGCGCCAGCAGCTTGGTCGGGATGGGATGGGAGACCCAGTACTTC.

This clone showed up just a few times. The sample carries other DNA sequences with the same CDR3. The chain employs TRBV19 and TRBJ2-3, with 10 bases that match TRBD2. Germline CDR1 LNHDA, CDR2 SQIVND (reference sequence). V lost 6 bases and J lost 6; bases outside the gene matches: 3. The CDR3 is 13 residues long. The CDR3 DNA reads TGTGCCAGTAGGGGACTAGCGACTGATACGCAGTATTTT. It yields the protein CASRGLATDTQYF.

The CDR3 is CASSKRLGVNTEAFF. The CDR3 region has the DNA TGTGCCAGCAGTAAAAGACTTGGGGTGAACACTGAAGCTTTCTTT. The genes are TRBV28 and TRBJ1-1; D is unresolved. Germline-derived CDR1 and CDR2 are MDHEN and SYDVKM. This CDR3 comprises 15 residues. The V end lost 5 bases, the J end lost 0 bases, and 13 bases lay between the germline ends.

The chain recombines TRBV4-1 with TRBJ1-3; D is unresolved. The V and J ends lost 0 bases and 8 bases respectively, with 11 bases between them. The CDR3 is 14 amino acids. Per the germline V gene, CDR1 is MGHRA and CDR2 is YSYEKL. In DNA, the CDR3 is TGCGCCAGCAGCCAAGATATCTTTTTGGACACCATATATTTT. This encodes CASSQDIFLDTIYF.

The DNA for the CDR3 is TGTGCCAGCGCTAAACTAGCGAACTACGAGCAGTACTTC. Translating gives CASAKLANYEQYF. The chain carries TRBV7-8 and TRBJ2-7; TRBD2 matches 7 bases. Trimming removed 8 bases from V and 3 bases from J; junction bases left unmatched: 7. The germline V gene has CDR1 SGHVS and CDR2 FQNEAQ. This CDR3 contains 13 residues.

V and J are TRBV7-9 and TRBJ2-7; D is ambiguous. The germline CDR1 and CDR2 sequences are SEHNR and FQNEAQ (reference sequence). V dropped 3 bases and J dropped 1 base, with 13 bases sitting between them. The CDR3 sequence is 15 residues long. The CDR3, as DNA: TGTGCCAGCAGCTTTTACCTCGCGGATTCCTACGAGCAGTACTTC. Its protein is CASSFYLADSYEQYF.

This clone was counted only a few times. The chain employs TRBV2 and TRBJ2-5, with TRBD1 matching over 8 bases. Germline values: CDR1 SNHLY, CDR2 FYNNEI. The V gene end was trimmed by 7 bases and the J gene end by 3 bases; junction bases not matched to a gene: 10. The length of the CDR3 is 15 residues. The CDR3 nucleotides read TGTGCCAGCACCTACGCCCAGGACAGGGAAGAGACCCAGTACTTC. Encoded protein: CASTYAQDREETQYF. Full variable domain (missing parts from reference TRBV2 and TRBJ2-5): EPEVTQTPSHQVTQMGQEVILRCVPISNHLYFYWYRQILGQKVEFLVSFYNNEISEKSEIFDDQFSVERPDGSNFTLKIRSTKLEDSAMYFCASTYAQDREETQYFGPGTRLLVL.

The chain combines TRBV4-1 with TRBJ2-3, with 9 bases aligning to TRBD2. Trimming at V came to 4 bases and at J to 4 bases, leaving 18 bases not matched to a gene. The CDR3 extends over 19 amino acids. CDR1 is MGHRA, CDR2 YSYEKL, per germline. The CDR3 nucleotides read TGCGCCAGCAGCCGAGAACCTAGCGGGACCGGGATGATAGCAGATACGCAGTATTTT. Its protein is CASSREPSGTGMIADTQYF.

The chain joins TRBV30 to TRBJ2-5; 7 bases are shared with TRBD1. Trimming took 6 bases from V and 1 from J; bases not matched to a gene: 5. The germline gives CDR1 GTSNPN, CDR2 SVGIG (reference sequence). The length of the CDR3 is 13 residues. As DNA, the CDR3 is TGTGCCTGCCGACAGGGTATCCAAGAGACCCAGTACTTC. Translating gives CACRQGIQETQYF.

This clone has just one count. This chain links TRBV27 with TRBJ2-5; unclear D gene. CDR1 and CDR2 (germline): MNHEY, SMNVEV (reference sequence). The CDR3 spans 15 residues. Deletions cut 2 bases from V and 5 bases from J, with 15 bases between. CDR3 in DNA: TGTGCCAGCAGTTTAAGGTTAGAATTAAAGGAGACCCAGTACTTC. Protein: CASSLRLELKETQYF.

The chain couples TRBV10-2 to TRBJ2-7; D is possibly TRBD1 (6 bases). The CDR3 runs to 13 residues. Germline CDR1 reads WSHSY; CDR2 reads SAAADI. V was cut by 6 bases and J by 4 bases, with 13 bases left in between. The DNA for the CDR3 is TGCGCCAGCAGCCCCCGGACAGCGTACGAGCAGTACTTC. The encoded protein is CASSPRTAYEQYF.

The chain employs TRBV29-1 and TRBJ1-2; TRBD1 agrees at 8 bases. The V gene end was trimmed by 7 bases and the J gene end by 6 bases; junction bases not matched to a gene: 10. The germline V gene encodes CDR1 SQVTM and CDR2 ANQGSEA. This CDR3 is built from 13 residues. The CDR3 is CSALGTGTHGYTF. In DNA, the CDR3 is TGCAGCGCGTTGGGGACAGGTACTCATGGCTACACCTTC.

The chain joins TRBV2 to TRBJ2-4; a weak D match, TRBD2 (6 bases). The CDR3 has 16 residues. Trimming pared 7 bases from V and 2 bases from J, leaving 18 bases between. Germline values: CDR1 SNHLY, CDR2 FYNNEI. Written as DNA, the CDR3 is TGTGCCAGCATTCCACTCACCTGGGACTCCAAAAACATTCAGTACTTC. Its translation: CASIPLTWDSKNIQYF.

This clone was seen at least ten times. This chain links TRBV15 with TRBJ2-7; 12 positions match TRBD2. This CDR3 spans 15 amino acids. From germline, CDR1 is LNHNV and CDR2 YYDKDF (reference sequence). Trimming at V came to 4 bases and at J to 5 bases, leaving 6 bases not matched to a gene. The CDR3 region has the DNA TGTGCCACCAGCAAGGAGACTAGCGGGAGTAACGAGCAGTACTTC. Translation gives CATSKETSGSNEQYF.

The V call is TRBV25-1, the J call TRBJ2-2; 7 positions agree with TRBD2. The V gene end was trimmed by 6 bases and the J gene end by 3 bases; junction bases not matched to a gene: 4. The CDR3 totals 14 residues. The V gene's germline CDR1 is MGHDK and CDR2 SYGVNS. CDR3 DNA sequence: TGTGCCAGCAGGGGTGCGGGGGACACCGGGGAGCTGTTTTTT. Amino acids: CASRGAGDTGELFF.

J is TRBJ1-1 and V is TRBV6-1, with D hard to call. V was clipped by 7 bases and J by 5 bases, with 11 bases between them. This CDR3 region has 12 residues. Germline CDR1 and CDR2: MNHNS and SASEGT. The CDR3 loop reads CASKSRGTEAFF. As DNA, the CDR3 is TGTGCCAGCAAGAGCCGTGGGACTGAAGCTTTCTTT.

This clone was picked up a small number of times. The junction does not match germline at one end; this may be a read error. Within the sample, other DNA sequences also encode this same CDR3. The CDR3 region has the DNA TGTGCCAGCAGCCCCCAGAGGGACACAGAAGCTTTCTTT. It codes for CASSPQRDTEAFF. This chain uses TRBV11-1 with TRBJ1-1; D might be TRBD1 (6 bases). Germline V lookup: CDR1 SGHAT, CDR2 FQDESV (reference sequence). The CDR3 has 13 residues.